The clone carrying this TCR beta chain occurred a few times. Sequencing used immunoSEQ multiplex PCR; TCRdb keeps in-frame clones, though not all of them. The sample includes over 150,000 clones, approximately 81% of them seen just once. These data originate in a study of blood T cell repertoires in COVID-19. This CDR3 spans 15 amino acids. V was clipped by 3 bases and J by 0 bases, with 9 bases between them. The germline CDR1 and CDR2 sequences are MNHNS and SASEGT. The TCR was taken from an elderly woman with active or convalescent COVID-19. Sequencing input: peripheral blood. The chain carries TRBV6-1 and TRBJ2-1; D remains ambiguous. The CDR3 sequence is CASSEQVLSYNEQFF. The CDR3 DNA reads TGTGCCAGCAGTGAGCAGGTCCTCTCCTACAATGAGCAGTTCTTC.